A selection of T cell receptor beta chains follows, all from one sample in a study of identical twins. TCRdb recomputed calls from the 5' RACE reads with MiXCR, one row per CDR3 protein. Here the sample spans 700,000 or so distinct CDR3 sequences, around 20% being singletons. The sample was also linked to a second study, of T cells expressing NK-cell markers.

The sequenced sample was PBMCs. These receptors were obtained from a woman under 30 in good health. Each CDR3 is given with its conserved first and last residue. The order of the fields is CDR3 length, V gene, CDR3 protein.

cdr3_length: 15; v_call: TRBV5-1; cdr3_aa: CASSLEAGSYNEQFF
cdr3_length: 16; v_call: TRBV29-1; cdr3_aa: CSVGRLTTSSYNEQFF
cdr3_length: 15; v_call: TRBV7-3; cdr3_aa: CASSFSHQSSSEQYF
cdr3_length: 13; v_call: TRBV10-3; cdr3_aa: CATTQATNEKLFF
cdr3_length: 17; v_call: TRBV4-2; cdr3_aa: CASSQDTGGSAYNEQFF
cdr3_length: 16; v_call: TRBV20-1; cdr3_aa: CSARDGERGVTYEQYF
cdr3_length: 14; v_call: TRBV20-1; cdr3_aa: CSAAGGLGEDGYTF
cdr3_length: 14; v_call: TRBV12-3/TRBV12-4; cdr3_aa: CASSLSGENNEQFF
cdr3_length: 12; v_call: TRBV7-9; cdr3_aa: CASSKMTDTQYF
cdr3_length: 17; v_call: TRBV6-5; cdr3_aa: CASSYSLGRGGDNEQFF
cdr3_length: 15; v_call: TRBV7-9; cdr3_aa: CASSFTRGLDTEAFF
cdr3_length: 15; v_call: TRBV7-9; cdr3_aa: CASSSIQGRGTEAFF
cdr3_length: 14; v_call: TRBV7-2; cdr3_aa: CASSLAGGEKTQYF
cdr3_length: 14; v_call: TRBV27; cdr3_aa: CASSLGAGVETQYF
cdr3_length: 14; v_call: TRBV12-3/TRBV12-4; cdr3_aa: CASSLQQGYYEQYF
cdr3_length: 13; v_call: TRBV5-1; cdr3_aa: CASTAGGGNEQFF
cdr3_length: 14; v_call: TRBV3-1; cdr3_aa: CASSQEPIYNEQFF
cdr3_length: 16; v_call: TRBV28; cdr3_aa: CASSRGQGKGNSPLHF
cdr3_length: 13; v_call: TRBV29-1; cdr3_aa: CSALAGVLETQYF
cdr3_length: 15; v_call: TRBV7-2; cdr3_aa: CASSSPDRDNYGYTF
cdr3_length: 15; v_call: TRBV9; cdr3_aa: CASSVAGGARGEQFF
cdr3_length: 13; v_call: TRBV20-1; cdr3_aa: CSAERGAIDEQYF
cdr3_length: 15; v_call: TRBV7-6; cdr3_aa: CASSPQTGIHTEAFF
cdr3_length: 16; v_call: TRBV12-3/TRBV12-4; cdr3_aa: CASSFGRFGVSYEQYF
cdr3_length: 15; v_call: TRBV15; cdr3_aa: CATRSGTIDYNEQFF
cdr3_length: 13; v_call: TRBV29-1; cdr3_aa: CSVGRGQAYEQYF
cdr3_length: 15; v_call: TRBV5-6; cdr3_aa: CASSLVRPTTNEQFF
cdr3_length: 15; v_call: TRBV20-1; cdr3_aa: CSARGELRNTDTQYF
cdr3_length: 16; v_call: TRBV5-1; cdr3_aa: CASSDTSGSTYNEQFF
cdr3_length: 13; v_call: TRBV7-2; cdr3_aa: CASSLQGRETQYF
cdr3_length: 15; v_call: TRBV20-1; cdr3_aa: CSAIEAGTGRSPLHF
cdr3_length: 13; v_call: TRBV20-1; cdr3_aa: CSASSGAKNIQYF
cdr3_length: 14; v_call: TRBV5-1; cdr3_aa: CASSQRTHTDTQYF
cdr3_length: 13; v_call: TRBV5-1; cdr3_aa: CASKRTLYTEAFF
cdr3_length: 13; v_call: TRBV29-1; cdr3_aa: CSARSQGVYGYTF
cdr3_length: 15; v_call: TRBV6-1; cdr3_aa: CASTRGAGPIYEQYF
cdr3_length: 16; v_call: TRBV20-1; cdr3_aa: CSARRRQTPMNTEAFF
cdr3_length: 14; v_call: TRBV20-1; cdr3_aa: CSAGGGSLYNEQFF
cdr3_length: 16; v_call: TRBV20-1; cdr3_aa: CSASDWGLADTDTQYF
cdr3_length: 12; v_call: TRBV15; cdr3_aa: CATSRDLETQYF
cdr3_length: 13; v_call: TRBV7-2; cdr3_aa: CASCRGSKETQYF
cdr3_length: 12; v_call: TRBV20-1; cdr3_aa: CSLSGSGDTQYF
cdr3_length: 11; v_call: TRBV12-3/TRBV12-4; cdr3_aa: CASKTESGAFF
cdr3_length: 15; v_call: TRBV15; cdr3_aa: CATSRDEAGSYEQYF
cdr3_length: 15; v_call: TRBV11-3; cdr3_aa: CASSRIGGVTNEQYF
cdr3_length: 13; v_call: TRBV7-8; cdr3_aa: CASSLEGDTEAIF
cdr3_length: 16; v_call: TRBV12-3/TRBV12-4; cdr3_aa: CASSTILAGGRETQYF
cdr3_length: 14; v_call: TRBV29-1; cdr3_aa: CSVELFWGDNEQFF
cdr3_length: 16; v_call: TRBV6-5; cdr3_aa: CASSYRGTGYTDTQYF
cdr3_length: 16; v_call: TRBV4-3; cdr3_aa: CASSQETGEWYNEQFF
cdr3_length: 15; v_call: TRBV24-1; cdr3_aa: CATSDSSSSYNEQFF
cdr3_length: 16; v_call: TRBV6-1; cdr3_aa: CASGRGQGATNEKLFF
cdr3_length: 13; v_call: TRBV20-1; cdr3_aa: CSAIGHSNQPQHF
cdr3_length: 16; v_call: TRBV21-1; cdr3_aa: CASSKAGGSLLNEQFF
cdr3_length: 17; v_call: TRBV12-3/TRBV12-4; cdr3_aa: CASSFLGGQTPNEKLFF